These 4 T cell receptor beta chains originate from one sample sequenced in a study of cytomegalovirus exposure and HLA in healthy donors. Vbeta (60) and Jbeta (13) primers were used in the PCR. Assay: immunoSEQ multiplex PCR; the TCRdb copy retains only in-frame clones and omits some. Of about 130,000 clones listed, approximately 72% are singletons. Sequencing used PBMCs. The receptors originated from a human donor in good health.

The gene calls are TRBV9 and TRBJ2-1; 12 bases match TRBD2. The V gene's germline CDR1 is SGDLS and CDR2 YYNGEE. V was pared by 2 bases and J by 6 bases, with 6 bases of the junction left unmatched. The CDR3 consists of 16 residues. CDR3 nucleotides: TGTGCCAGCAGCGTGTCCCCTAGCGGGAGGGCCAATGAGCAGTTCTTC. It translates to CASSVSPSGRANEQFF.

The V gene is TRBV7-2, the J gene TRBJ2-1; D unclear. Looked up from germline, CDR1 is SGHTA and CDR2 is FQGNSA. Trimming left V 1 base short and J 0 bases short, with 10 bases between. CDR3 length: 16 residues. CDR3 residues: CASSLVPGTSYNEQFF. The DNA for the CDR3 is TGTGCCAGCAGCTTAGTACCAGGTACCTCCTACAATGAGCAGTTCTTC.

This chain connects TRBV10-3 to TRBJ2-7; TRBD2 aligns across 9 bases. The CDR3 has 14 amino acids. The V gene end was trimmed by 4 bases and the J gene end by 3 bases; junction bases not matched to a gene: 4. Germline CDR1 and CDR2: ENHRY and SYGVKD. CDR3 residues: CAISGASGDYEQYF. The CDR3, as DNA: TGTGCCATCAGTGGGGCTAGCGGGGACTACGAGCAGTACTTC.

The V call is TRBV7-6, the J call TRBJ2-7; weak D call: TRBD2 (5 bases). The CDR3 spans 13 residues. Per germline, CDR1 SGHVS and CDR2 FNYEAQ. With 0 bases removed from V and 5 bases from J, the gap between germline ends came to 8 bases. CDR3 coding DNA: TGTGCCAGCAGCTTAGCGCGGCGGGACGAGCAGTACTTC. Its translation: CASSLARRDEQYF.